This T cell receptor beta chain was documented in a study of blood T cell repertoires in COVID-19. Study at large: There were acute and convalescent COVID-19 samples, and they came from the United States, Italy and Spain. T cells, B-cell-depleted T cells, or PBMCs supplied cDNA or gDNA.

How the authors handled the data: Reference gene primers were amplified, and this amplification served to estimate nucleated cell counts. Sequencing was performed with immunoSEQ multiplex PCR; in TCRdb, only in-frame clones are kept and a portion is missing. The V and J calls and clone size were taken over from that table, and D and trimming were inferred from the DNA. Among some 250,000 clones listed, approximately 86% were seen once. This CDR3 is 13 amino acids long. V lost 4 bases to trimming and J lost 5 bases, with 11 bases between them. Germline V gene lookup returns CDR1 LGHDT and CDR2 YNNKEL (reference sequence).

Sequencing was carried out using peripheral blood. The TCR originated in a woman between 25 and 40 years old who had recovered from COVID-19. The chain is built from TRBV3-1 (or the pseudogene TRBV3-2) and TRBJ2-5; maybe TRBD1 (6 bases). The CDR3 bases are TGTGCCAGCAGCCCGTCTAGGGGGGAGACCCAGTACTTC. This codes for CASSPSRGETQYF.